The 12 T cell receptor beta chains given below trace back to one sample, sequenced in a study of CD8 T cells in ankylosing spondylitis. One entry per CDR3 protein, called by TCRdb with MiXCR from the 5' RACE reads. The table lists about 210,000 distinct CDR3 sequences, roughly 6.6% of them singletons. Study conclusions and caveats: Apparently characteristic of ankylosing spondylitis blood was a TCR beta motif (roughly eight highly homologous variants).

Antigens of these TCRs are unknown. The sequenced sample was blood, either unsorted or a sorted T cell fraction (not recorded which). These receptors came from a male donor with ankylosing spondylitis.

The chain uses TRBV27 and TRBJ2-7; D is possibly TRBD1 (6 bases). The CDR3 totals 14 residues. Trimming took 6 bases from V and 2 from J, leaving 14 bases between them. The germline V gene encodes CDR1 MNHEY and CDR2 SMNVEV (reference sequence). DNA of the CDR3: TGTGCCAGCAGATTAAAACGGACAGCCTACGAGCAGTACTTC. Translation gives CASRLKRTAYEQYF.

The gene calls are TRBV11-1 and TRBJ2-1, with 9 bases fitting TRBD1. The V and J ends lost 4 bases and 1 base, in that order; junction bases with no gene match: 5. The CDR3 extends over 16 amino acids. Germline assignment: CDR1 SGHAT and CDR2 FQDESV (reference sequence). CDR3 amino acids: CASSSWTGASYNEQFF. DNA of the CDR3: TGTGCCAGCAGCTCCTGGACAGGGGCTTCCTACAATGAGCAGTTCTTC.

Comment on this clonotype: This may be a read error, as it is one base from a much larger clone. This chain uses TRBV24-1 with TRBJ2-2; D not resolved. Trimming removed 1 base from V and 0 bases from J, with 8 bases in between. The CDR3 has 16 residues. Germline CDR1 reads KGHDR; CDR2 reads SFDVKD. The DNA for the CDR3 is TGTGCCACCAGTGATTTTAGGCAGGCGAACACCGGGGAGCTGTTTTTT. Its protein is CATSDFRQANTGELFF.

A word on this clonotype: A single base separates this from a much larger clone, so it may be a read error. The CDR3 DNA follows: TGTGCCAGCAGCTTGGTGAAGGACCAAGAGACCCAGTACTTC. Amino acid sequence: CASSLVKDQETQYF. The rearrangement links TRBV5-6 to TRBJ2-5; D is undetermined. Per germline, CDR1 SGHDT and CDR2 YYEEEE. The length of the CDR3 is 14 residues. Trimming removed 0 bases at V and 0 bases at J, with 6 bases between.

This clonotype was seen a few times. A much larger clone lies one base from this, so it may be a read error. This chain links TRBV24-1 with TRBJ2-7; D is uncertain. This CDR3 region has 11 residues. Trimming removed 7 bases from V and 3 bases from J, with 6 bases in between. Looked up from germline, CDR1 is KGHDR and CDR2 is SFDVKD. CDR3 sequence reads: CATSHNYEQYF. CDR3 nucleotide sequence: TGTGCCACCAGCCACAACTACGAGCAGTACTTC.

This clonotype was seen more than once but under ten times. The genes are TRBV7-2 and TRBJ1-1; no clear D. The CDR3 sequence is 15 residues long. Germline loops: CDR1 SGHTA, CDR2 FQGNSA. V lost 2 bases, J lost 0 bases, and 10 bases lay in between. This chain's CDR3 is CASSLTLGMNTEAFF. The CDR3 DNA follows: TGTGCCAGCAGCTTAACCTTGGGAATGAACACTGAAGCTTTCTTT. Using reference TRBV7-2 and TRBJ1-1 for the parts outside the CDR3, the full variable domain is GAGVSQSPSNKVTEKGKDVELRCDPISGHTALYWYRQSLGQGLEFLIYFQGNSAPDKSGLPSDRFSAERTGGSVSTLTIQRTQQEDSAVYLCASSLTLGMNTEAFFGQGTRLTVV.

This sequence joins TRBV2 and TRBJ1-1, with TRBD1 identical over 7 bases. This CDR3 comprises 14 residues. V was clipped by 8 bases and J by 5 bases; unmatched bases: 11. Germline CDR1 is SNHLY and CDR2 is FYNNEI. CDR3: CASGQVLDRTEAFF. CDR3 in DNA: TGTGCCAGCGGACAGGTACTAGATCGAACTGAAGCTTTCTTT.

V usage is TRBV4-3 and J usage is TRBJ2-5, with 7 positions matching TRBD2. Losses at the gene ends were 0 bases for V and 1 base for J; bases not matched to a gene: 2. From germline, CDR1 is LGHNA and CDR2 YSLEER. CDR3 length equals 15 residues. The CDR3 here is CASSQDRGVQETQYF. The CDR3 region has the DNA TGCGCCAGCAGCCAAGATCGGGGGGTCCAAGAGACCCAGTACTTC.

This CDR3 is CSARSVDSGNTIYF. As DNA, the CDR3 is TGCAGTGCTAGATCAGTTGACTCTGGAAACACCATATATTTT. J is TRBJ1-3 and V is TRBV20-1, with D uncertain. Trimming stripped 2 bases from V and 0 bases from J, with 8 bases between. The germline gives CDR1 DFQATT, CDR2 SNEGSKA (reference sequence). The CDR3 loop spans 14 amino acids.

In its sample, this clonotype was seen many times. The rearrangement links TRBV9 to TRBJ2-1, with unresolved D. In germline, CDR1 is SGDLS, CDR2 YYNGEE. The CDR3 length is 14 residues. Between the trimmed V and J ends, which lost 4 bases and 3 bases, there was a span of 11 bases. The CDR3 reads CASSPPWGYNEQFF. CDR3 coding DNA: TGTGCCAGCAGCCCCCCTTGGGGCTACAATGAGCAGTTCTTC.

Ten or more counts support this clonotype. J is TRBJ2-3 and V is TRBV20-1, with TRBD2 matching over 9 bases. J lost 3 bases, V lost 8 bases, and 3 bases had no gene match. The germline CDR1 and CDR2 sequences are DFQATT and SNEGSKA (reference sequence). This CDR3 has 12 residues. The CDR3: CSPSGRTDTQYF. DNA for the CDR3: TGCAGTCCAAGCGGGAGGACAGATACGCAGTATTTT.

This clonotype has a count of ten or more. The rearrangement joins TRBV5-6 to TRBJ2-3, with D possibly being TRBD1 or TRBD2 (5 bases each). The ends were cut back, 1 base at V and 6 bases at J, with 18 bases in the middle. The V gene's germline CDR1 is SGHDT and CDR2 YYEEEE. CDR3 length: 16 amino acids. For the CDR3, the DNA is TGTGCCAGCAGCTTGTCGACAGCGGCCTCGGGCGATACGCAGTATTTT. This gives the protein CASSLSTAASGDTQYF.